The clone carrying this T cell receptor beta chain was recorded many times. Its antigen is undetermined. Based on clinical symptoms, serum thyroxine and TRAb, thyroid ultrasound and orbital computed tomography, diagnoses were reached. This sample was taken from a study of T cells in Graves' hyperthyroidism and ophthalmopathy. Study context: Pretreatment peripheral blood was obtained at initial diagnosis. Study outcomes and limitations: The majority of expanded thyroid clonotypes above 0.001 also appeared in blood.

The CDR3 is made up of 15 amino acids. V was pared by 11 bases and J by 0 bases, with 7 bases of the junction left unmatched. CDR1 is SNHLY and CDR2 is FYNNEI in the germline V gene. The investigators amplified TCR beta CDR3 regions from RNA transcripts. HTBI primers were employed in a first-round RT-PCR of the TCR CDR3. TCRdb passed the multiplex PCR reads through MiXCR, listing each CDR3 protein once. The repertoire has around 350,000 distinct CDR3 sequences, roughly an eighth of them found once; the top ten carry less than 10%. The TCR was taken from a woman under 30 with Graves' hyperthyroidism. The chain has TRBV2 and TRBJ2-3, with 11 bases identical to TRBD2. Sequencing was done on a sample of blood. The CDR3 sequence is CALQGTSGSTDTQYF. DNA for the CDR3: TGTGCCCTACAAGGGACTAGCGGTAGCACAGATACGCAGTATTTT. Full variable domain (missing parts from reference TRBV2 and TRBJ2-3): EPEVTQTPSHQVTQMGQEVILRCVPISNHLYFYWYRQILGQKVEFLVSFYNNEISEKSEIFDDQFSVERPDGSNFTLKIRSTKLEDSAMYFCALQGTSGSTDTQYFGPGTRLTVL.